Below, one TCR beta chain is given with its context. This entry is derived from a study of shared clonotypes between healthy human individuals. On the study more broadly: The composition of the donors was a couple of women and a few men aged 18 to 49. Per donor, three plates held CD4 naive cells, three held CD4 memory, two held CD8 naive and one held CD8 memory.

Repertoires were generated with immunoSEQ multiplex PCR, while TCRdb's copy carries only in-frame clones and drops some. The data hold over 850,000 clones, with about 80% observed a single time. The sequence was collected from a man aged 18 to 29 in good health. Some clones in this sample may be carry-over from other donors' samples. Sequenced: memory CD4+ T cells from PBMCs. The subset: CD45RA-negative fraction.

The CDR3 region is CASSDSNNQPQHF. The CDR3 DNA follows: TGTGCCAGCAGTGACAGTAACAATCAGCCCCAGCATTTT. This chain links TRBV28 with TRBJ1-5; D may be TRBD1 (5 bases). The CDR3 spans 13 residues. Trimming left V 5 bases short and J 3 bases short, with 8 bases between. Per germline, CDR1 MDHEN and CDR2 SYDVKM.